The sequence of this TCR beta chain was determined in a study of cytomegalovirus exposure and HLA in healthy donors. Study-level findings and limits: Cytomegalovirus association was assigned to about 150 TCR beta chains. Most TCR sequences were seen very rarely across donors, but some public TCRs occurred in many. Both high specificity and high sensitivity reportedly marked the classifier's diagnosis of cytomegalovirus status.

Per the germline V gene, CDR1 is SNHLY and CDR2 is FYNNEI. CDR3 length: 13 residues. V trimming: 10 bases; J trimming: 4 bases; junction bases outside the gene matches: 8. The table came from immunoSEQ multiplex PCR; TCRdb's copy has only in-frame clones and leaves some out. The sample lists 170,000 or so clones; roughly 84% were seen once. With regard to this clone: Its specificity is not known.

The chain recombines TRBV2 with TRBJ2-5; 8 positions match TRBD2. Input material: PBMCs. This sequence originates from a woman aged 18-29 years in good health and CMV-seropositive. The CDR3 region is CATTLGLVETQYF. The CDR3 coding sequence is TGTGCCACAACATTGGGACTAGTAGAGACCCAGTACTTC.